This TCR beta chain was captured by sequencing in a study of T-cell reconstitution after alpha-beta-depleted transplantation in children. Study-level findings and limits: Where alpha-beta T cells came from about two months after transplant was reportedly several hundred expanded graft clones. T-cell numbers and diversity one year post-transplant derived largely from freshly generated T cells.

Losses at the gene ends were 3 bases for V and 2 bases for J; bases not matched to a gene: 8. The CDR3 consists of 16 residues. CDR1 and CDR2 (germline): ENHRY, SYGVKD. This clonotype was counted between two and nine times. The antigen is unknown. Unique molecular identifiers were incorporated into the prepared TCRbeta library. TCRdb recomputed calls from the PCR reads with MiXCR, one row per CDR3 protein. The sample yields just over 950,000 distinct CDR3 sequences, roughly 29% seen once. This clonotype was sampled from a boy under two years old who had a stem cell transplant for SCID, so the T cells may come from the graft donor. This material consisted of PBMCs, mostly from graft donor cells, taken 360 days after TCRalphabeta/CD19-depleted stem cell transplant. V is TRBV10-3 and J is TRBJ1-1; 8 bases map to TRBD1. The chain's CDR3 is CAISDRTGQANTEAFF. The CDR3 region has the DNA TGTGCCATCAGTGACCGGACGGGACAGGCTAACACTGAAGCTTTCTTT.